The 25 T cell receptor beta chains below come from one sample, sequenced in a study of metastatic and nonmetastatic thyroid tumors. All patients were untreated before thyroid surgery. TCRdb recomputed clones from the PCR reads via MiXCR. The table includes about 13,000 clones, 23% detected once. Sequenced input: adjacent normal tissue. The receptors were gathered from a female donor with papillary thyroid cancer or a benign thyroid nodule (not recorded which). Some clones in this sample may be carry-over from other donors' samples.

This clone has ten or more counts. The same CDR3 can be traced to other DNA sequences in this sample. The chain links TRBV5-1 to TRBJ2-6; D possibly uses TRBD1 or TRBD2 (5 bases each). The CDR3 covers 20 residues. V lost 5 bases and J 3 bases, leaving 27 bases between the germline ends. From germline, CDR1 is SGHRS and CDR2 YFSETQ. CDR3 loop: CASRPSPGPSPLNGANVLTF. The CDR3 region has the DNA TGCGCCAGCAGGCCGAGTCCGGGACCCAGCCCTCTTAATGGGGCCAACGTCCTGACTTTC.

This clone was seen many times. A clone one base away is much larger, so this may be a read error. V gene TRBV27 combines with J gene TRBJ1-2; D unresolved. The ends were cut back, 4 bases at V and 4 bases at J, with 13 bases in the middle. From germline, CDR1 is MNHEY and CDR2 SMNVEV (reference sequence). This CDR3 is built from 14 residues. In DNA, the CDR3 is TGTGCCAGCAGTTCTTTGTCGGGCGTCTATGGCTACACCTTC. Protein sequence: CASSSLSGVYGYTF.

This clone showed up just a few times. This chain links TRBV6-4 with TRBJ1-1, with 7 nucleotides matching TRBD1. This CDR3 spans 13 amino acids. Germline V CDR1 and CDR2: MRHNA, SNTAGT. Unmatched junction bases numbered 6, after V lost 10 bases and J lost 1 base. CDR3 protein: CATDRDRNTEAFF. The CDR3 DNA follows: TGTGCCACCGACCGGGACAGGAACACTGAAGCTTTCTTT.

The chain couples TRBV6-1 to TRBJ1-5; TRBD1 matches at 9 bases. With V trimmed by 5 bases and J by 5 bases, 7 bases remained unmatched. Per the germline V gene, CDR1 is MNHNS and CDR2 is SASEGT. This CDR3 has 15 residues. CDR3 in amino acids: CASSSGTGLYQPQHF. DNA of the CDR3: TGTGCCAGCAGTTCCGGGACAGGGCTTTATCAGCCCCAGCATTTT.

This sequence joins TRBV20-1 and TRBJ2-7; 8 bases map to TRBD2. J was trimmed by 2 bases and V by 4 bases; bases with no gene match: 7. The CDR3 contains 14 residues. Per germline, CDR1 DFQATT and CDR2 SNEGSKA (reference sequence). The CDR3 sequence is CSAIPGGVPYEQYF. The CDR3 DNA reads as TGCAGTGCTATCCCGGGAGGGGTCCCCTACGAGCAGTACTTC.

This clone was seen many times. The chain has TRBV19 and TRBJ1-6; perhaps TRBD1 as D (5 bases). Trimming removed 8 bases at V and 0 bases at J, with 8 bases between. The CDR3 spans 14 residues. Germline values: CDR1 LNHDA, CDR2 SQIVND (reference sequence). The CDR3 DNA sequence: TGTGCCAGTTGGGGGGACTCCTATAATTCACCCCTCCACTTT. Protein product: CASWGDSYNSPLHF.

This clone was counted many times. The chain employs TRBV2 and TRBJ1-4, with D hard to call. CDR3 length: 15 amino acids. Germline CDR1 SNHLY, CDR2 FYNNEI. V lost 4 bases to trimming and J lost 0 bases, with 9 bases between them. The DNA for the CDR3 is TGTGCCAGCAGTGGCGGAGCCTCAACTAATGAAAAACTGTTTTTT. Its protein is CASSGGASTNEKLFF.

The chain links TRBV11-2 to TRBJ2-1; D is possibly TRBD1 (6 bases). Germline CDR1 reads SGHAT; CDR2 reads FQNNGV. The CDR3 is 15 residues long. V gave up 5 bases and J gave up 2 bases, with 13 bases separating them. The CDR3 bases are TGTGCCAGCAGCCAGGCGAGGACAGCCTACAATGAGCAGTTCTTC. Translated, it gives CASSQARTAYNEQFF.

This clone has a handful of counts. Sequence at one end of the junction differs from germline and may be a read error. V and J are TRBV12-5 and TRBJ2-3; D not resolved. Germline loops: CDR1 LGHNT, CDR2 FRNRAP. CDR3 length equals 11 residues. This CDR3 reads CPSGLRDTQYF. CDR3 sequence (DNA): TGTCCTAGTGGTTTACGAGATACGCAATATTTT.

J is TRBJ2-7 and V is TRBV20-1, with TRBD1 matching over 8 bases. Germline trimming cut 6 bases from V and 5 bases from J; bases unmatched to any gene: 12. The CDR3 contains 14 residues. Germline CDR1 is DFQATT and CDR2 is SNEGSKA (reference sequence). CDR3 DNA: TGCAGTGCAACACCAGGGGGCGAAGCTGACGAGCAGTACTTC. Amino acids: CSATPGGEADEQYF.

This clone was seen more than once but under ten times. The chain links TRBV6-1 to TRBJ2-7; D unresolved. The CDR3 covers 13 residues. The ends were cut back, 6 bases at V and 3 bases at J, with 12 bases in the middle. Germline assignment: CDR1 MNHNS and CDR2 SASEGT. The CDR3 loop is CASRKERGYEQYF. As DNA, the CDR3 is TGTGCCAGCAGGAAGGAAAGAGGCTACGAGCAGTACTTC.

By its share, this clone is medium-sized. V is TRBV7-2 and J is TRBJ1-2; D uncertain. Germline CDR1 SGHTA, CDR2 FQGNSA. This CDR3 is 13 amino acids long. The V gene lost 3 bases and the J gene lost 3 bases, with 8 bases spanning the gap. This chain's CDR3 is CASSFDRYYGYTF. The CDR3 DNA reads as TGTGCCAGCAGCTTTGATCGGTACTATGGCTACACCTTC.

Ten or more counts support this clone. This rearrangement joins TRBV7-3 to TRBJ2-1; 14 bases are shared with TRBD2. V gave up 1 base and J gave up 6 bases; unmatched junction bases: 5. The CDR3 contains 17 residues. The germline V gene encodes CDR1 SGHTA and CDR2 FQGTGA. The CDR3 loop is CASSLKSGLAGANEQFF. The CDR3 DNA is TGTGCCAGCAGCTTAAAGTCGGGACTAGCGGGAGCCAATGAGCAGTTCTTC.

V gene TRBV7-6 combines with J gene TRBJ2-6; TRBD2 matches at 8 bases. This CDR3 spans 17 amino acids. The V and J ends lost 4 bases and 1 base, in that order; junction bases with no gene match: 6. Germline V CDR1 and CDR2: SGHVS, FNYEAQ. In nucleotides, the CDR3 is TGTGCCAGCAGCTCCCACGGGGGGGCATCTGGGGCCAACGTCCTGACTTTC. Translated, it gives CASSSHGGASGANVLTF. Full variable domain (missing parts from reference TRBV7-6 and TRBJ2-6): GAGVSQSPRYKVTKRGQDVALRCDPISGHVSLYWYRQALGQGPEFLTYFNYEAQQDKSGLPNDRFSAERPEGSISTLTIQRTEQRDSAMYRCASSSHGGASGANVLTFGAGSRLTVL.

This clone occurred a few times. The junction departs from the called germline gene at one end, perhaps through a read error. This chain connects TRBV6-5 to TRBJ1-1; D is possibly TRBD1 (6 bases). Germline assignment: CDR1 MNHEY and CDR2 SVGAGI. This CDR3 has 13 amino acids. CDR3 DNA sequence: TGTGCCAGCAGTTTTGGGACAAGCTCTGAAGCTTTATTT. Translation: CASSFGTSSEALF.

By sample share, this clone is medium-sized. The chain links TRBV15 to TRBJ1-2; 8 positions agree with TRBD1. The V gene end was trimmed by 4 bases and the J gene end by 5 bases; junction bases not matched to a gene: 9. The CDR3 has 15 residues. The V gene's germline CDR1 is LNHNV and CDR2 YYDKDF (reference sequence). The chain's CDR3 is CATSTPAGGAYGYTF. The CDR3 region has the DNA TGTGCCACCAGCACCCCGGCAGGGGGCGCTTATGGCTACACCTTC.

V and J are TRBV7-9 and TRBJ1-2, with unresolved D. Trimming shortened V by 5 bases and J by 2 bases, and 15 bases separated the two germline ends. Germline V gene lookup returns CDR1 SEHNR and CDR2 FQNEAQ (reference sequence). The CDR3 contains 15 residues. The CDR3 spells CASSVERVTNYGYTF. Here the CDR3 DNA reads TGTGCCAGCAGCGTCGAGCGGGTGACGAACTATGGCTACACCTTC.

This clone is categorized as medium-sized (0.01 to 0.1%). J is TRBJ1-1 and V is TRBV27; D possibly corresponds to TRBD1 (6 bases). The CDR3 spans 16 residues. V gave up 5 bases and J gave up 1 base, with 17 bases separating them. Germline V CDR1 and CDR2: MNHEY, SMNVEV (reference sequence). CDR3 in DNA: TGTGCCAGCAGTAGGGGACACACCTCGGCGAACACTGAAGCTTTCTTT. Translating it yields CASSRGHTSANTEAFF.

The V gene is TRBV9, the J gene TRBJ2-1; possible D gene TRBD2, 5 bases. The CDR3 loop spans 15 amino acids. Germline V gives CDR1 SGDLS, CDR2 YYNGEE. The V end was cut by 1 base, the J end by 3 bases, with 11 bases between. The CDR3 DNA is TGTGCCAGCAGCGTATACGAGGGCGGCTACAATGAGCAGTTCTTC. It encodes CASSVYEGGYNEQFF.

This clone has more than one count but fewer than ten. This chain joins TRBV28 and TRBJ1-2, with TRBD1 as a possible D gene (5 bases). With 3 bases removed from V and 0 bases from J, the gap between germline ends came to 17 bases. Germline loops: CDR1 MDHEN, CDR2 SYDVKM. The CDR3 contains 17 residues. Here the CDR3 DNA reads TGTGCCAGCAGTTTCTGGGGGTTTTGGCGAGCTAACTATGGCTACACCTTC. It specifies CASSFWGFWRANYGYTF.

CDR3 DNA: TGCAGTGCTAGAGATGTCCGGGAGGGCAGCAATGAGCAGTTCTTC. This translates into CSARDVREGSNEQFF. The gene calls are TRBV20-1 and TRBJ2-1, with 8 bases that match TRBD2. Germline V gene data show CDR1 as DFQATT and CDR2 as SNEGSKA (reference sequence). The junction had 7 bases not matched to a gene; V was cut back by 0 bases and J by 6 bases. The length of the CDR3 is 15 residues.

This clone is medium-sized. The rearrangement uses TRBV6-1 and TRBJ1-5; no clear D gene. Germline-derived CDR1 and CDR2 are MNHNS and SASEGT. The ends were cut back, 4 bases at V and 11 bases at J, with 6 bases in the middle. This CDR3 spans 10 amino acids. The CDR3 bases are TGTGCCAGCAGTGGTGCAGCCCAGCATTTT. It specifies CASSGAAQHF.

This chain connects TRBV6-2 or TRBV6-3 to TRBJ1-2; TRBD1 aligns across 7 bases. With 1 base clipped from V and 8 bases from J, the junction kept 7 bases outside the gene matches. CDR3 length: 14 amino acids. CDR1 MNHEY and CDR2 SVGEGT come from the germline V gene. For the CDR3, the DNA is TGTGCCAGCAGTTACTGGGACAGCCTTCGGGGCTACACCTTC. Protein: CASSYWDSLRGYTF.

The V call is TRBV7-9, the J call TRBJ2-7; TRBD1 might be the D (6 bases). Trimming pared 5 bases from V and 3 bases from J, leaving 17 bases between. Germline V gene lookup returns CDR1 SEHNR and CDR2 FQNEAQ (reference sequence). This CDR3 is built from 15 residues. The CDR3 protein is CASSVDSCPLYEQYF. CDR3 DNA: TGTGCCAGCAGCGTGGACAGCTGTCCCCTCTACGAGCAGTACTTC.

The CDR3 here is CASSYSFQGGRYF. CDR3 bases: TGTGCCAGCAGTTACTCGTTCCAGGGGGGACGGTACTTC. This chain connects TRBV6-5 to TRBJ2-7; D perhaps matches TRBD1 (7 bases). V lost 0 bases and J lost 12, with 15 bases in between. CDR1 is MNHEY, CDR2 SVGAGI, per germline. The CDR3 extends over 13 amino acids.